One and the same sample provided the 29 T cell receptor beta chains below, sequenced in a study of cytomegalovirus exposure and HLA in healthy donors (TCRdb year 2017). Receptors were amplified or captured by the immunoSEQ multiplex PCR assay. The multiplex PCR relied on a mix of 60 forward primers for TCR Vbeta segments and 13 reverse primers for TCR Jbeta segments. In its TCRdb copy, this immuneACCESS table keeps in-frame sequences only and misses some clones. Where compared with another copy, unresolved V genes explain less than half of these, and the others have no known cause. The sample records about 250,000 clones, roughly 80% of which are singletons. The ten largest account for about 0.28% of the sample. Sequencing was carried out using PBMCs. These receptors originate from a girl between 2 and 10 years old in good health and CMV-seronegative.

The count of this clone is one. The chain couples TRBV7-9 to TRBJ1-1; D gene ambiguous. The germline CDR1 and CDR2 sequences are SEHNR and FQNEAQ (reference sequence). CDR3 size: 15 residues. Trimming stripped 4 bases from V and 1 base from J, with 13 bases between. The CDR3 here is CASSSEALGNTEAFF. In nucleotides, the CDR3 is TGTGCCAGCAGCTCCGAGGCCTTGGGGAACACTGAAGCTTTCTTT.

This chain connects TRBV7-3 to TRBJ2-1; 12 nucleotides match TRBD2. With V trimmed by 4 bases and J by 6 bases, 16 bases remained unmatched. This CDR3 has 19 amino acids. Germline CDR1 SGHTA, CDR2 FQGTGA. The CDR3 DNA reads as TGTGCCAGCAGCTCGGTACGGACTAGCGGGATGAGGTCAGGCAATGAGCAGTTCTTC. This encodes CASSSVRTSGMRSGNEQFF. Full variable domain (outside the CDR3, taken from reference TRBV7-3 and TRBJ2-1): GAGVSQTPSNKVTEKGKYVELRCDPISGHTALYWYRQSLGQGPEFLIYFQGTGAADDSGLPNDRFFAVRPEGSVSTLKIQRTERGDSAVYLCASSSVRTSGMRSGNEQFFGPGTRLTVL.

The V and J genes are TRBV7-3 and TRBJ2-7; possibly TRBD1 for D (5 bases). The CDR3 is made up of 13 amino acids. Germline-derived CDR1 and CDR2 are SGHTA and FQGTGA. The V end lost 5 bases, the J end lost 4 bases, and 12 bases lay between the germline ends. The CDR3 is CASSAHPGYEQYF. The CDR3 DNA reads TGTGCCAGCAGCGCACACCCAGGGTACGAGCAGTACTTC.

The gene calls are TRBV28 and TRBJ2-3; TRBD1 is a possible D gene (7 bases). V lost 3 bases, J lost 1 base, and 14 bases lay in between. The germline gives CDR1 MDHEN, CDR2 SYDVKM. The CDR3 has 16 residues. CDR3: CASSFPQGGGTDTQYF. The CDR3 region has the DNA TGTGCCAGCAGTTTCCCCCAGGGGGGAGGCACAGATACGCAGTATTTT. The full variable domain, rest sourced from reference TRBV28 and TRBJ2-3, is DVKVTQSSRYLVKRTGEKVFLECVQDMDHENMFWYRQDPGLGLRLIYFSYDVKMKEKGDIPEGYSVSREKKERFSLILESASTNQTSMYLCASSFPQGGGTDTQYFGPGTRLTVL.

Here the CDR3 DNA reads TGTGCCAGCAGGTCAGGGTATCGGGAAAAACTGTTTTTT. It is translated as CASRSGYREKLFF. The rearrangement joins TRBV28 to TRBJ1-4; D is perhaps TRBD1 (5 bases). V was cut by 6 bases and J by 8 bases, with 13 bases left in between. The CDR3 runs 13 residues. Germline CDR1 and CDR2: MDHEN and SYDVKM.

This clone was seen more than once but under ten times. This chain links TRBV7-9 with TRBJ2-5, with 7 bases aligning to TRBD2. With V trimmed by 5 bases and J by 5 bases, 5 bases remained unmatched. The CDR3 loop spans 13 amino acids. The V gene's germline CDR1 is SEHNR and CDR2 FQNEAQ (reference sequence). In nucleotides, the CDR3 is TGTGCCAGCAGCGGGAGGGGTCGGGAGACCCAGTACTTC. It translates to CASSGRGRETQYF.

V and J are TRBV5-5 and TRBJ1-2; TRBD1 matches 9 bases. V shed 0 bases, J shed 2 bases, and the junction held 5 bases outside the gene matches. Germline V CDR1 and CDR2: SGHKS, YYEKEE (reference sequence). This CDR3 is built from 16 residues. In DNA form, the CDR3 reads TGTGCCAGCAGCTTGGCCCGCGGACAGGGGAACTATGGCTACACCTTC. Translation gives CASSLARGQGNYGYTF.

In its sample, this clone was seen a few times. This rearrangement joins TRBV10-3 to TRBJ2-7; possible D gene TRBD1, 6 bases. There are 13 residues in the CDR3. Germline V gene sequence: CDR1 ENHRY, CDR2 SYGVKD. V was clipped by 7 bases and J by 4 bases, with 14 bases between them. CDR3 amino acids: CAIKPPDRYEQYF. CDR3 sequence (DNA): TGTGCCATCAAACCCCCGGACAGATACGAGCAGTACTTC.

The chain links TRBV4-1 to TRBJ2-5, with TRBD2 matching over 12 bases. The DNA end favors TRBJ2-7, so the J call may be wrong. This CDR3 is 17 amino acids long. Germline lookup yields CDR1 MGHRA and CDR2 YSYEKL. The CDR3 DNA reads as TGCGCCAGCAGCCCCCTATCCGGACTAGCGGGACGATACGAGCAGTACTTC. Translating it yields CASSPLSGLAGRYEQYF.

V is TRBV19 and J is TRBJ2-1, with 10 bases that match TRBD2. The CDR3 has 13 residues. V was pared by 9 bases and J by 4 bases, with 3 bases of the junction left unmatched. Germline loops: CDR1 LNHDA, CDR2 SQIVND (reference sequence). CDR3 region: CASGTSVYNEQFF. DNA of the CDR3: TGTGCCAGCGGGACTAGCGTTTACAATGAGCAGTTCTTC.

The rearrangement joins TRBV4-2 to TRBJ2-6; D unclear. CDR1 and CDR2 (germline): LGHNA, YNFKEQ. V was trimmed by 4 bases and J by 0 bases, leaving 13 bases between them. The CDR3 length is 17 residues. The CDR3 sequence is CASSRAFENSGANVLTF. CDR3 in DNA: TGTGCCAGCAGCCGAGCGTTCGAGAACTCTGGGGCCAACGTCCTGACTTTC.

This clone was observed a handful of times. In the same sample, other DNA sequences code for this CDR3. This rearrangement joins TRBV29-1 to TRBJ2-1; 7 positions agree with TRBD2. Looked up from germline, CDR1 is SQVTM and CDR2 is ANQGSEA. V shed 3 bases and J 0 bases; nucleotides not matched to a gene: 8. The CDR3 consists of 16 residues. CDR3 protein: CSVEGGSGVSYNEQFF. The DNA for the CDR3 is TGCAGCGTTGAGGGGGGGAGCGGGGTCTCCTACAATGAGCAGTTCTTC.

This clone came up a few times. V is TRBV27 and J is TRBJ1-1, with TRBD1 identical over 8 bases. The CDR3 totals 15 residues. Trimming took 4 bases from V and 5 from J; bases not matched to a gene: 9. CDR1 and CDR2 (germline): MNHEY, SMNVEV (reference sequence). The CDR3 loop is CASSSGGAVRTEAFF. The CDR3 coding sequence is TGTGCCAGCAGTTCAGGGGGCGCGGTAAGGACTGAAGCTTTCTTT.

The CDR3: CAITSKNGDEQFF. The CDR3 DNA follows: TGTGCCATCACTAGTAAAAACGGGGATGAGCAGTTCTTC. V usage is TRBV10-3 and J usage is TRBJ2-1; D perhaps matches TRBD2 (5 bases). The CDR3 extends over 13 amino acids. Per germline, CDR1 ENHRY and CDR2 SYGVKD. The V end was cut by 7 bases, the J end by 8 bases, with 15 bases between.

The rearrangement links TRBV4-1 to TRBJ2-7; D is unclear. Germline loops: CDR1 MGHRA, CDR2 YSYEKL. V shed 2 bases and J shed 3 bases, with 8 bases lying between them. CDR3 size: 13 residues. CDR3 DNA sequence: TGCGCCAGCAGCCAAACGGAGTACTACGAGCAGTACTTC. This translates into CASSQTEYYEQYF.

The genes are TRBV4-1 and TRBJ2-4; TRBD2 aligns across 9 bases. CDR3 size: 18 residues. The J segment lost 0 bases and the V segment lost 1 base, leaving 7 bases of the junction unmatched. In germline, CDR1 is MGHRA, CDR2 YSYEKL. This CDR3 reads CASSQGGAAGGAKNIQYF. The CDR3, as DNA: TGCGCCAGCAGCCAAGGTGGGGCAGCGGGAGGAGCCAAAAACATTCAGTACTTC.

This clone was recorded only once. The chain couples TRBV2 to TRBJ2-4; TRBD1 aligns across 7 bases. Per the germline V gene, CDR1 is SNHLY and CDR2 is FYNNEI. This CDR3 is 12 amino acids long. With 8 bases clipped from V and 8 bases from J, the junction kept 6 bases outside the gene matches. The chain's CDR3 is CASVGGRDIQYF. The CDR3 DNA follows: TGTGCCAGCGTAGGGGGCCGGGACATTCAGTACTTC.

A few counts support this clone. The chain joins TRBV7-9 to TRBJ1-2; D is possibly TRBD1 (5 bases). Germline lookup yields CDR1 SEHNR and CDR2 FQNEAQ (reference sequence). Deletions cut 5 bases from V and 0 bases from J, with 10 bases between. The CDR3 is 14 residues long. CDR3 coding DNA: TGTGCCAGCAGCCGACAGTTAGCTAACTATGGCTACACCTTC. It codes for CASSRQLANYGYTF. Filled out from reference TRBV7-9 and TRBJ1-2, the complete variable domain reads DTGVSQNPRHKITKRGQNVTFRCDPISEHNRLYWYRQTLGQGPEFLTYFQNEAQLEKSRLLSDRFSAERPKGSFSTLEIQRTEQGDSAMYLCASSRQLANYGYTFGSGTRLTVV.

A single count supports this clone. The chain carries TRBV2 and TRBJ1-5; D is possibly TRBD1 (5 bases). There are 15 residues in the CDR3. Germline CDR1 reads SNHLY; CDR2 reads FYNNEI. Trimming shortened V by 2 bases and J by 1 base, and 9 bases separated the two germline ends. The CDR3 DNA reads as TGTGCCAGCAGTGAATCGGGGGGAAGCAATCAGCCCCAGCATTTT. Its protein product is CASSESGGSNQPQHF. Full variable domain (missing parts from reference TRBV2 and TRBJ1-5): EPEVTQTPSHQVTQMGQEVILRCVPISNHLYFYWYRQILGQKVEFLVSFYNNEISEKSEIFDDQFSVERPDGSNFTLKIRSTKLEDSAMYFCASSESGGSNQPQHFGDGTRLSIL.

The chain combines TRBV5-6 with TRBJ2-5, with 7 positions matching TRBD1. TRBJ2-7 matches the DNA end more closely, so the J call is doubtful. The CDR3 contains 13 residues. CDR1 is SGHDT and CDR2 is YYEEEE in the germline V gene. The CDR3 protein is CASRGQLPYEQYF. CDR3 DNA sequence: TGTGCCAGCAGGGGACAGCTACCCTACGAGCAGTACTTC.

This clone is a singleton in its sample. The chain combines TRBV9 with TRBJ2-7, with 10 bases matching TRBD1. CDR3 length equals 15 residues. Per germline, CDR1 SGDLS and CDR2 YYNGEE. Losses at the gene ends were 0 bases for V and 3 bases for J; bases not matched to a gene: 3. The DNA of the CDR3 is TGTGCCAGCAGCGTAGAGGACAGGGGGTTCTACGAGCAGTACTTC. Amino acids: CASSVEDRGFYEQYF.

V gene TRBV6-5 combines with J gene TRBJ1-2, with no clear D. V dropped 0 bases and J dropped 7 bases, with 9 bases sitting between them. CDR1 is MNHEY, CDR2 SVGAGI, per germline. The CDR3 has 13 amino acids. The DNA of the CDR3 is TGTGCCAGCAGTTACTCTCGGGATGGTGGCTACACCTTC. Protein sequence: CASSYSRDGGYTF.

The chain employs TRBV7-9 and TRBJ2-5; TRBD1 matches 12 bases. With the DNA end fitting TRBJ2-7 better, the J assignment may be wrong. Germline CDR1 is SEHNR and CDR2 is FQNEAQ (reference sequence). The CDR3 sequence is 16 residues long. The CDR3 DNA sequence: TGTGCCAGCAGCGGGCTAGGGACAGGGGGCTTCCACGAGCAGTACTTC. Translated: CASSGLGTGGFHEQYF.

This chain connects TRBV6-1 to TRBJ1-2, with D maybe TRBD1 (6 bases). The V gene lost 6 bases and the J gene lost 4 bases, with 18 bases spanning the gap. The germline V gene has CDR1 MNHNS and CDR2 SASEGT. CDR3 length: 15 residues. The CDR3 sequence: CASSAAQGSVYGYTF. The CDR3 DNA follows: TGTGCCAGCAGCGCAGCACAGGGTAGCGTCTATGGCTACACCTTC.

This clone was seen a handful of times. The rearrangement links TRBV27 to TRBJ2-1; a weak D match, TRBD2 (6 bases). The CDR3 is made up of 16 amino acids. CDR1 and CDR2 from the germline V gene are MNHEY and SMNVEV (reference sequence). The V end lost 1 base, the J end lost 4 bases, and 14 bases lay between the germline ends. CDR3 nucleotides: TGTGCCAGCAGTTTATTACCCGGGACTGGATACAATGAGCAGTTCTTC. Its translation: CASSLLPGTGYNEQFF.

This chain uses TRBV7-6 with TRBJ2-7, with no clear D. This CDR3 comprises 13 residues. The ends were cut back, 5 bases at V and 3 bases at J, with 11 bases in the middle. Per the germline V gene, CDR1 is SGHVS and CDR2 is FNYEAQ. In DNA, the CDR3 is TGTGCCAGCAGCCCTTCGACACGCTACGAGCAGTACTTC. This sequence encodes CASSPSTRYEQYF.

This chain uses TRBV7-8 with TRBJ1-1; D remains ambiguous. CDR3 length equals 13 residues. V gave up 2 bases and J gave up 6 bases, with 10 bases separating them. Germline V gene data show CDR1 as SGHVS and CDR2 as FQNEAQ. CDR3 sequence (DNA): TGTGCCAGCAGCTTAATGAGGGAAGCTGAAGCTTTCTTT. This sequence encodes CASSLMREAEAFF. The full variable domain, with the rest looked up from reference TRBV7-8 and TRBJ1-1, is GAGVSQSPRYKVAKRGQDVALRCDPISGHVSLFWYQQALGQGPEFLTYFQNEAQLDKSGLPSDRFFAERPEGSVSTLKIQRTQQEDSAVYLCASSLMREAEAFFGQGTRLTVV.

Here the CDR3 DNA reads TGCGCCAGCAGCTTGGGGTCGGTAGGGGCCTACGAGCAGTACTTC. This sequence encodes CASSLGSVGAYEQYF. The gene calls are TRBV5-1 and TRBJ2-7, with D possibly matching TRBD1 (5 bases). V lost 0 bases to trimming and J lost 2 bases, with 12 bases between them. The CDR3 contains 15 residues. Germline V gene data show CDR1 as SGHRS and CDR2 as YFSETQ.

J is TRBJ2-1 and V is TRBV2; 7 bases match TRBD2. The CDR3 is made up of 14 amino acids. Germline V gene sequence: CDR1 SNHLY, CDR2 FYNNEI. With 7 bases clipped from V and 6 bases from J, the junction kept 9 bases outside the gene matches. The CDR3 here is CASKLWTSRNEQFF. For the CDR3, the DNA is TGTGCCAGCAAGTTGTGGACTAGTCGCAATGAGCAGTTCTTC.